This T cell receptor beta chain derives from a study of vaccination and CD4 T cells after COVID-19. Study context: Six males and four females, two of them Hispanic, were enrolled as convalescents. Study outcomes and limitations: Within the convalescent patients, spike mono-reactivity was found in 304 of 307 vaccine-specific clones. SARS-CoV-2-reactive clonotypes showed a nonsignificant median rise from about 20 to 38.

The Oncomine TCR Beta short-read assay sequenced DNA from cultured CD4+ T cells. TCRdb reprocessed the PCR reads with MiXCR, giving one entry per CDR3 protein. The data hold 10,000 or so distinct CDR3 sequences, with 58% observed a single time. As for this clonotype: The antigen remains unidentified.

The CDR3 has 15 amino acids. Trimming removed 0 bases at V and 7 bases at J, with 16 bases between. Germline CDR1 DFQATT, CDR2 SNEGSKA (reference sequence). Stated treatment: roughly 11-day PBMC culture with coronavirus spike peptide pools or control peptides (ViraFEST assay). Alongside around 9.7 IU/ml IL-2 and 9 to 10 ug/ml peptide pools, PBMCs were cultured at 1.5 million to 2.5 million per well. The source is a human donor who had recovered from COVID-19. Specimen: CD4+ T cells from blood, cultured in vitro. The rearrangement joins TRBV20-1 to TRBJ2-4; D remains ambiguous. The CDR3 sequence: CSARDPWGAANIQYF. The CDR3 bases are TGCAGTGCTAGAGATCCCTGGGGTGCGGCGAACATTCAGTACTTC.